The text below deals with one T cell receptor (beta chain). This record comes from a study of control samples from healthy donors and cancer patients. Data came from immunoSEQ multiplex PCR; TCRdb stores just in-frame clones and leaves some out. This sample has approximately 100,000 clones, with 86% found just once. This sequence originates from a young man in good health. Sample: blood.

CDR3 coding DNA: TGTGCCAGTAGTACCCGAAGGACAGGGGGAAGCACTGAAGCTTTCTTT. It specifies CASSTRRTGGSTEAFF. J is TRBJ1-1 and V is TRBV19; 10 positions match TRBD1. Germline V lookup: CDR1 LNHDA, CDR2 SQIVND (reference sequence). V lost 4 bases and J lost 4; bases outside the gene matches: 9. This CDR3 contains 16 residues.